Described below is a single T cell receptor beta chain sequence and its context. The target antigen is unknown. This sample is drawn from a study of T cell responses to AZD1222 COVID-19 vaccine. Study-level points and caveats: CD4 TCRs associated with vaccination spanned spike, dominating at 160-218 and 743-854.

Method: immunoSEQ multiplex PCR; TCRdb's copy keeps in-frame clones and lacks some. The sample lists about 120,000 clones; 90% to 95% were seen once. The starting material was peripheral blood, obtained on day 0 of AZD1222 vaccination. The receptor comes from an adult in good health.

CDR3 sequence reads: CASSENGGVGTEAFF. The CDR3 DNA sequence: TGTGCCAGCAGTGAGAACGGCGGGGTTGGCACTGAAGCTTTCTTT. The V and J genes are TRBV2 and TRBJ1-1; no clear D. This CDR3 comprises 15 residues. Trimming cost V 3 bases and J 4 bases, with 15 bases left between them. CDR1 and CDR2 from the germline V gene are SNHLY and FYNNEI.